One T cell receptor (beta chain) is described in this entry. Antigen specificity is unknown. The method, 5' RACE with UMI labels, was used to prepare the TRB cDNA libraries. TCRdb reanalyzed the 5' RACE reads and collapses them to one entry per CDR3 protein, without DNA. The data show some 64,000 distinct CDR3 sequences, and the top ten clones hold about 0.84%. This entry belongs to a study of CXCR3-negative and CXCR3-positive naive CD8 T cells. CDR3 length: 15 residues. Looked up from germline, CDR1 is SEHNR and CDR2 is FQNEAQ (reference sequence). Study-level points and caveats: CXCR3-expressing naive cells carried TRB CDR3s more hydrophobic than those of CXCR3-negative naive cells. Diversity in memory CD8+ cells fell much lower than the comparably high levels seen in both naive subsets.

CD45RO-CCR7+CD27+CD95- expression identified naive CD8+ T cells. V and J are TRBV7-9 and TRBJ1-3; the D call of TRBD1 rests on TCRdb alone, since no DNA is present to check it. The TCR originated in a human donor in good health. Some clones in this sample may be carry-over from other donors' samples. The sequencing input was naive CXCR3+ CD8+ T cells from blood. Subset indicated: CD45RO-CCR7+CD27+CD95- naive CD8+ T cells expressing CXCR3 (TNR3+). The CDR3 region is CASSPGSPSGNTIYF. The full variable domain, with the rest looked up from reference TRBV7-9 and TRBJ1-3, is DTGVSQNPRHKITKRGQNVTFRCDPISEHNRLYWYRQTLGQGPEFLTYFQNEAQLEKSRLLSDRFSAERPKGSFSTLEIQRTEQGDSAMYLCASSPGSPSGNTIYFGEGSWLTVV.